This is a list of T cell receptor beta chains from one sample in a study of cytomegalovirus exposure and HLA in healthy donors. Measured with immunoSEQ multiplex PCR; TCRdb has only the in-frame clones, and not every one. Here the sample spans 90,000 to 150,000 clones, 63% being singletons. The sample taken for sequencing was PBMCs. Source of these receptors: a man aged 35-49 years in good health and CMV-seropositive. The CDR3 runs from the conserved cysteine through the conserved F or W. The D gene is left open where the match is weak. Some rows mark clone size as missing; the rest say once, few, many or name a class of expanded clone.

d_call j_call clone_size v_call cdr3_nt cdr3_aa
NA TRBJ2-5 NA TRBV2 TGTGCCAGCAGGGACAGTCAAGAGACCCAGTACTTC CASRDSQETQYF
NA TRBJ1-1 NA TRBV4-3 TGCGCCAGCAGCCAAGTGCAGGGGAGAGGTGAAGCTTTCTTT CASSQVQGRGEAFF
TRBD2 TRBJ2-3 NA TRBV5-1 TGCGCCAGCAGCTTCAGCGGGATATACACAGATACGCAGTATTTT CASSFSGIYTDTQYF
NA TRBJ2-3 few TRBV9 TGTGCCAGCAGCGTAACGGGGGTCACAGATACGCAGTATTTT CASSVTGVTDTQYF
TRBD1 TRBJ1-1 NA TRBV23-1 TGCGCCAGCAGTCACAATAGACAGGGAGGATTGTCCCGGAGGGCTTTCTTT CASSHNRQGGLSRRAFF
TRBD2 TRBJ2-1 NA TRBV10-3 TGTGCCATCAGTGAGTCCTGGACTAGTAGTAATGGGCACTACAATGAGCAGTTCTTC CAISESWTSSNGHYNEQFF
NA TRBJ2-5 NA TRBV7-8 TGTGCCAGCACTGATGCGCCTAGCCGGGAGACCCAGTACTTC CASTDAPSRETQYF
NA TRBJ2-3 few TRBV5-6 TGTGCCAGCAGCCCTAGCACAGATACGCAGTATTTT CASSPSTDTQYF
TRBD1 TRBJ1-2 NA TRBV29-1 TGCAGCGTTCGACAGGGGGGCTATGGCTACACCTTC CSVRQGGYGYTF
NA TRBJ2-1 NA TRBV11-3 TGTGCCAGCAGCTTAGGAACTAGCTCCTACAATGAGCAGTTCTTC CASSLGTSSYNEQFF
NA TRBJ1-2 NA TRBV6-6 TGTGCCAGCAGTTACTCTTCGGGGGGCGGAAACTATGGCTACACCTTC CASSYSSGGGNYGYTF
NA TRBJ1-5 NA TRBV2 TGTGCCAGCAAGGTTCAGGTAGGGACTAATCAGCCCCAGCATTTT CASKVQVGTNQPQHF
NA TRBJ1-2 few TRBV18 TGTGCCAGCTCACCACCGTCCGCCGCTGGGGGCCATTTCTATGGCTACACCTTC CASSPPSAAGGHFYGYTF
TRBD2 TRBJ2-1 NA TRBV25-1 TGTGCCAGCGGTTCCCGAACGGGGGGGCCCCTCTACAATGAGCAGTTCTTC CASGSRTGGPLYNEQFF
NA TRBJ2-3 NA TRBV7-3 TGTGCCAGCAGGCCTCAGGGCACAGATACGCAGTATTTT CASRPQGTDTQYF
TRBD1 TRBJ2-7 NA TRBV7-9 TGTGCCAGCAGCTCCGTGAGGGACAGCTCCTACGAGCAGTACTTC CASSSVRDSSYEQYF
TRBD2 TRBJ2-1 few TRBV29-1 TGCAGCGTGACCGCTAGCGGGAGGTACAATGAGCAGTTCTTC CSVTASGRYNEQFF
NA TRBJ1-1 NA TRBV4-1 TGCGCCAGCAGCCAAGGTGAGGCGAACACTGAAGCTTTCTTT CASSQGEANTEAFF
NA TRBJ2-2 NA TRBV7-7 TGTGCTAGCAGCTTGACACCCAACACGGTTGAGCTGTTTTTT CASSLTPNTVELFF
NA TRBJ2-1 NA TRBV11-3 TGTGCCAGCAGCTTAGCCGCCGGAGGGAATGAGCAGTTCTTC CASSLAAGGNEQFF
TRBD2 TRBJ2-5 NA TRBV10-3 TGTGCCATCAGCTGGACTAGCGGGGGGGCAGAGACCCAGTACTTC CAISWTSGGAETQYF
TRBD1 TRBJ2-3 NA TRBV7-7 TGTGCCAGCAGCTTGGACAGGGCCTCAGATACGCAGTATTTT CASSLDRASDTQYF
TRBD2 TRBJ2-7 NA TRBV7-3 TGTGCCAGCAGCATGACTAGCGGGAGGGCCTGGTACTCTTTTCTCGAGCAGTACTTC CASSMTSGRAWYSFLEQYF